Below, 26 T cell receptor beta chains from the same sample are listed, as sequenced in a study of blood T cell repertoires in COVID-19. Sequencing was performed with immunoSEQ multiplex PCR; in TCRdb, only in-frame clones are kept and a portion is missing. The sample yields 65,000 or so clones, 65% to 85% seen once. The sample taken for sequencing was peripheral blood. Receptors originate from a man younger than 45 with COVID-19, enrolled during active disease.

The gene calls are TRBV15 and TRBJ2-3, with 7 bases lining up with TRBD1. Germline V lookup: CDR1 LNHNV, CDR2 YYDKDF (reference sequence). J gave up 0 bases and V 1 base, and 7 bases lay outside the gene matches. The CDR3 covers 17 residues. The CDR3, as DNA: TGTGCCACCAGCAGAGGTATCGCAGGGGGTAGCACAGATACGCAGTATTTT. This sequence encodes CATSRGIAGGSTDTQYF.

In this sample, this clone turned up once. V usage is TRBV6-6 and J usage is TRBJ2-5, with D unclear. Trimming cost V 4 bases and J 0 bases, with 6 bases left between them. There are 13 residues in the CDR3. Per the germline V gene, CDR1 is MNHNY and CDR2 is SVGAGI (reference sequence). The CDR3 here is CASSSRYQETQYF. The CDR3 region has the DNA TGTGCCAGCAGTTCTCGGTACCAAGAGACCCAGTACTTC.

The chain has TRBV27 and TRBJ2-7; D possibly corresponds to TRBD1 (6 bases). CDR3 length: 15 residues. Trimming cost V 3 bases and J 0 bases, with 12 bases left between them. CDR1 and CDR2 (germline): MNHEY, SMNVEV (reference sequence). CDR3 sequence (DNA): TGTGCCAGCAGTTTCACCGGGACAAGCTCCTACGAGCAGTACTTC. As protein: CASSFTGTSSYEQYF.

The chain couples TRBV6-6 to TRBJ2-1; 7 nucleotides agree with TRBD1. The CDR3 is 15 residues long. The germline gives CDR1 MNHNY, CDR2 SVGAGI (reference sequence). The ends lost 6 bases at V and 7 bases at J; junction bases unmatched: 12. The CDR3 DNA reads TGTGCCAGCAGGACCTTAGGACAGGCCCCTAATGAGCAGTTCTTC. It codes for CASRTLGQAPNEQFF.

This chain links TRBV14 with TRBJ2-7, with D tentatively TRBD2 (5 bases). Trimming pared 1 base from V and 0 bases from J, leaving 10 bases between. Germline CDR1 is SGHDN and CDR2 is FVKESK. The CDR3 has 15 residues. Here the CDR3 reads CASSQVGVSSYEQYF. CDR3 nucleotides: TGTGCCAGCAGCCAAGTGGGAGTGAGCTCCTACGAGCAGTACTTC. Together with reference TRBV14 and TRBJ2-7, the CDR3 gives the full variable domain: EAGVTQFPSHSVIEKGQTVTLRCDPISGHDNLYWYRRVMGKEIKFLLHFVKESKQDESGMPNNRFLAERTGGTYSTLKVQPAELEDSGVYFCASSQVGVSSYEQYFGPGTRLTVT.

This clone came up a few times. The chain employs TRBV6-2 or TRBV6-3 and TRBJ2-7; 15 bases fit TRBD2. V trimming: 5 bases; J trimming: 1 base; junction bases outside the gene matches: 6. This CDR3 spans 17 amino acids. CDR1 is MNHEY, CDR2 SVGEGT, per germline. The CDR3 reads CASSGTSGRSRSYEQYF. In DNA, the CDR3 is TGTGCCAGCAGTGGGACTAGCGGGAGGAGTCGGTCCTACGAGCAGTACTTC.

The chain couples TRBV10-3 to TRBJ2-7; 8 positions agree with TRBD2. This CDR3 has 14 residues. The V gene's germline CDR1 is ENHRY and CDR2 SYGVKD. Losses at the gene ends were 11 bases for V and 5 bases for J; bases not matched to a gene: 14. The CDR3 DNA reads TGTGCCGGGGGTGGGAGCGGGAGAAAAAACGAGCAGTACTTC. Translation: CAGGGSGRKNEQYF.

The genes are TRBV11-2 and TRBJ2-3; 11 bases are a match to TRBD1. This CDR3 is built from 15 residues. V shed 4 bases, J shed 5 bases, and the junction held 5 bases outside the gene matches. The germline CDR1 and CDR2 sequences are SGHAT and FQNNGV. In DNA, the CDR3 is TGTGCCAGCAGCTCTGGACAGGGGGCGCAAGATACGCAGTATTTT. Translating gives CASSSGQGAQDTQYF.

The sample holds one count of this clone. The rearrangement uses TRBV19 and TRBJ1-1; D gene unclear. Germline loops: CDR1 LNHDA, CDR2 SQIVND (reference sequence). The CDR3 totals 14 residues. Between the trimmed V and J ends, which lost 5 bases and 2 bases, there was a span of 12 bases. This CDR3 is CASSARTGNTEAFF. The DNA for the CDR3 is TGTGCCAGTAGTGCGAGGACGGGAAACACTGAAGCTTTCTTT.

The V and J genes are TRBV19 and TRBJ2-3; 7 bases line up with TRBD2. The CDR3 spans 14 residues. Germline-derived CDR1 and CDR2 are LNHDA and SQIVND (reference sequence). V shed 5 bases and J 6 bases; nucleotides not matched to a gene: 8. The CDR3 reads CASSRGREVDTQYF. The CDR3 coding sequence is TGTGCCAGTAGTCGAGGCCGGGAGGTCGATACGCAGTATTTT. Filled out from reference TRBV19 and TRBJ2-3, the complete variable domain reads DGGITQSPKYLFRKEGQNVTLSCEQNLNHDAMYWYRQDPGQGLRLIYYSQIVNDFQKGDIAEGYSVSREKKESFPLTVTSAQKNPTAFYLCASSRGREVDTQYFGPGTRLTVL.

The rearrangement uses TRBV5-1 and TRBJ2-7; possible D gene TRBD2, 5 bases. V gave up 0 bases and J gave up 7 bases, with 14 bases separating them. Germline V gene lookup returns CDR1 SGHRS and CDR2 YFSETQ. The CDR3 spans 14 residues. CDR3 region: CASSLEADLAEQYF. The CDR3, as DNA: TGCGCCAGCAGCTTGGAGGCGGACCTAGCAGAGCAGTACTTC.

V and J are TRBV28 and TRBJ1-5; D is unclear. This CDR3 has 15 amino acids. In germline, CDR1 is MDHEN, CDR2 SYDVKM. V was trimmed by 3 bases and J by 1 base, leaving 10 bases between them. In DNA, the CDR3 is TGTGCCAGCAGTTTCGTGCGAACGAGCAATCAGCCCCAGCATTTT. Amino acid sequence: CASSFVRTSNQPQHF.

Here the CDR3 reads CASRAGTKAINEQFF. CDR3 bases: TGCGCCAGCAGGGCCGGGACTAAGGCAATTAATGAGCAGTTCTTC. This chain connects TRBV10-2 to TRBJ2-1; 7 bases are shared with TRBD2. CDR1 and CDR2 from the germline V gene are WSHSY and SAAADI. With 6 bases clipped from V and 7 bases from J, the junction kept 12 bases outside the gene matches. CDR3 length: 15 amino acids.

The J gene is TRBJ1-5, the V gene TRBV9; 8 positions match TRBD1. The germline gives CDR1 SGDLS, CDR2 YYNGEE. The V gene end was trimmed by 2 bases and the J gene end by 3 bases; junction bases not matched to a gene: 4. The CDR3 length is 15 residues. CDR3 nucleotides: TGTGCCAGCAGCGTCACAGGGGGTAACAATCAGCCCCAGCATTTT. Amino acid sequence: CASSVTGGNNQPQHF.

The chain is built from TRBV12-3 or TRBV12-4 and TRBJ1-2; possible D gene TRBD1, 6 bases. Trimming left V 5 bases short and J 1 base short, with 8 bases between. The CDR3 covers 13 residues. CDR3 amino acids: CASSRTVNYGYTF. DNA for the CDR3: TGTGCCAGCAGTCGGACAGTTAACTATGGCTACACCTTC.

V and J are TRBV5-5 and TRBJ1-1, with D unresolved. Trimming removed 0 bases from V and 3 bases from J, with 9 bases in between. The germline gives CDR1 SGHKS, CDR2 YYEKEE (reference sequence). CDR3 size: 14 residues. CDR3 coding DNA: TGTGCCAGCAGCTTGGGGGCTTGGGACACTGAAGCTTTCTTT. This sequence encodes CASSLGAWDTEAFF.

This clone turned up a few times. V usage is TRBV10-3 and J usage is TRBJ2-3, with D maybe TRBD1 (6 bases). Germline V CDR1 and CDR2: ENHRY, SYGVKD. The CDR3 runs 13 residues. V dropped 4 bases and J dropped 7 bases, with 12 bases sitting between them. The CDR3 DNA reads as TGTGCCATCAGTGGGGACACAGGGAATACGCAGTATTTT. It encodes CAISGDTGNTQYF.

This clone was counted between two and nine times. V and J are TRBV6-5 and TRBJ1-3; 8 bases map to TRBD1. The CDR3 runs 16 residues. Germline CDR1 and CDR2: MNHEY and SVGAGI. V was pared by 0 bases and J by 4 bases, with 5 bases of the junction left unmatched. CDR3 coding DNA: TGTGCCAGCAGTTACTCCGTCACAGGGGGAGGAAACACCATATATTTT. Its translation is CASSYSVTGGGNTIYF.

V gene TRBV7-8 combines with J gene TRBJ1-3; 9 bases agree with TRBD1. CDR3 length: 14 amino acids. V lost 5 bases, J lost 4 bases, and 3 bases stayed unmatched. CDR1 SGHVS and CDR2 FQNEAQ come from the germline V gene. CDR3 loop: CASSTGTGGNTIYF. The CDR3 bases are TGTGCCAGCAGCACGGGGACAGGGGGAAACACCATATATTTT.

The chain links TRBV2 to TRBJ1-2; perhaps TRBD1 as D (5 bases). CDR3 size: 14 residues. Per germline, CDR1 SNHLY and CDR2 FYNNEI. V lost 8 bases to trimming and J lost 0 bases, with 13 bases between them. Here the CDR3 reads CASAGQVPNYGYTF. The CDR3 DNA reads TGTGCCAGCGCAGGACAAGTACCTAACTATGGCTACACCTTC.

This CDR3 reads CASSRGTAPGNTIYF. The CDR3 nucleotides read TGTGCCAGCAGCCGCGGGACAGCCCCTGGAAACACCATATATTTT. The chain uses TRBV28 and TRBJ1-3, with 7 positions matching TRBD1. V shed 6 bases and J 2 bases; nucleotides not matched to a gene: 7. Germline V gene lookup returns CDR1 MDHEN and CDR2 SYDVKM. The CDR3 covers 15 residues.

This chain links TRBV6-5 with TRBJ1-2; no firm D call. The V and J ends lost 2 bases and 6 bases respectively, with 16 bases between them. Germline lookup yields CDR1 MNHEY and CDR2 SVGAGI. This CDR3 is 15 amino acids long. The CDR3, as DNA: TGTGCCAGCAGTTACCGACCCATGGCGGGGAATGGCTACACCTTC. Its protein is CASSYRPMAGNGYTF.

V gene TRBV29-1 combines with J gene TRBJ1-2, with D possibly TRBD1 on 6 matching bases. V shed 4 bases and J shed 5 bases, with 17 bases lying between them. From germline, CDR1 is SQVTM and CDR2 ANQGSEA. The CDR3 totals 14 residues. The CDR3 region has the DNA TGCAGCGTTGTCGGCTTCGAGGGGGATTATGGCTACACCTTC. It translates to CSVVGFEGDYGYTF.

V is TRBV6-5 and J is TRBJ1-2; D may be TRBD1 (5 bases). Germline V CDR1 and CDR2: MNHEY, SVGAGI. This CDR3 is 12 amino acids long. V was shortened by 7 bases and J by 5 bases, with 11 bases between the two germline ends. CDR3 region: CASTPGGYGYTF. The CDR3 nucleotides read TGTGCCAGCACCCCGGGGGGTTATGGCTACACCTTC.

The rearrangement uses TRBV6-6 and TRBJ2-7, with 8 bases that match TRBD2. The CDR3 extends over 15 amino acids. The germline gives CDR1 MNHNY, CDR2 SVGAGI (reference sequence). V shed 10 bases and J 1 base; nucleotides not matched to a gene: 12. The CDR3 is CATDRGAGESYEQYF. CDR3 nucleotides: TGTGCCACCGACCGCGGAGCGGGAGAATCCTACGAGCAGTACTTC.

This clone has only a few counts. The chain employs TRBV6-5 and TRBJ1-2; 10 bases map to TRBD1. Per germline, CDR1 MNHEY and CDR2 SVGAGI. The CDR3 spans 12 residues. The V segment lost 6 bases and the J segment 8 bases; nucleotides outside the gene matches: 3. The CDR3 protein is CASRRTGGGYTF. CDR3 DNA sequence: TGTGCCAGCAGGAGGACAGGGGGGGGCTACACCTTC.